This T cell receptor beta chain came from a study of breast tumors, draining lymph nodes, adjacent tissues. This clonotype showed up many times. Its cognate antigen is unknown. Study-level points and caveats: Luminal-like breast cancer showed significantly higher tumor–nontumor repertoire similarity than basal-like. Data fit most tumor T cells coming from lymph node, expanding in tumor. Tumor T cell lymph node origin was a supported hypothesis, not proven. Tumor TCR diversity was below lymph nodes but above nontumor tissue.

TCRdb analysed the multiplex PCR reads with MiXCR anew, one entry per CDR3 protein. The sample has fewer than 200,000 distinct CDR3 sequences; roughly 30% are singletons. The CDR3 runs to 15 residues. With 2 bases removed from V and 2 bases from J, the gap between germline ends came to 13 bases. Looked up from germline, CDR1 is SGHVS and CDR2 is FNYEAQ. The lymph nodes were axillary draining lymph nodes from breast cancer patients. This sequence joins TRBV7-6 and TRBJ2-7; tentative D call: TRBD2 (5 bases). Sequencing input: axillary lymph node tissue. This clonotype was obtained from a female donor with breast cancer. Some clones in this sample may be carry-over from other donors' samples. In DNA form, the CDR3 reads TGTGCCAGCAGCTTACCCCCGGGAAGGCCCTACGAGCAGTACTTC. Encoded protein: CASSLPPGRPYEQYF.